This T cell receptor beta chain was observed in a study of CD8 T cells in Susac syndrome. On the study more broadly: Active disease was present in roughly six of the sequenced Susac syndrome patients, whereas roughly eight of them were in remission.

This CDR3 contains 15 residues. CDR1 is SGHNT and CDR2 is YENEEA in the germline V gene. With 1 base removed from V and 5 bases from J, the gap between germline ends came to 13 bases. With random hexamers, roughly 0.45 to 1 ug RNA was reverse transcribed. TCRdb itself ran the immunoSEQ multiplex PCR reads through MiXCR, one entry per CDR3 protein. The table has tens of thousands of distinct CDR3 sequences, about 92% seen once. This chain joins TRBV11-3 and TRBJ2-3; TRBD2 is a possible D gene (5 bases). Material for sequencing was CD4+ T cells from PBMCs. The sequence came from a human donor with Susac syndrome. DNA of the CDR3: TGTGCCAGCAGCTTAGGGACTCGCGATGGAGATACGCAGTATTTT. Translation: CASSLGTRDGDTQYF.